These 18 T cell receptor beta chains originate from one sample sequenced in a study of blood T cell repertoires in COVID-19. TCRdb's copy holds only in-frame clones and misses some; the assay was immunoSEQ multiplex PCR. This sample has around 230,000 clones, with approximately 78% found just once. Source material: peripheral blood. These receptor sequences come from an older woman with active or convalescent COVID-19.

The chain uses TRBV18 and TRBJ2-3, with 7 bases lining up with TRBD1. Germline CDR1 reads KGHSH; CDR2 reads LQKENI. The CDR3 covers 14 residues. J was trimmed by 4 bases and V by 0 bases; bases with no gene match: 1. CDR3 sequence: CASSPPTGPDTQYF. For the CDR3, the DNA is TGTGCCAGCTCACCACCGACAGGGCCAGATACGCAGTATTTT. Together with reference TRBV18 and TRBJ2-3, the CDR3 gives the full variable domain: NAGVMQNPRHLVRRRGQEARLRCSPMKGHSHVYWYRQLPEEGLKFMVYLQKENIIDESGMPKERFSAEFPKEGPSILRIQQVVRGDSAAYFCASSPPTGPDTQYFGPGTRLTVL.

The chain employs TRBV12-5 and TRBJ2-2; D is unclear. V was clipped by 5 bases and J by 0 bases, with 13 bases between them. Germline loops: CDR1 LGHNT, CDR2 FRNRAP. The CDR3 consists of 16 residues. The CDR3, as DNA: TGTGCTAGTGGTCCGCGTGTAGAGTCGAACACCGGGGAGCTGTTTTTT. Protein sequence: CASGPRVESNTGELFF.

V is TRBV7-3 and J is TRBJ2-5; D is possibly TRBD1 (7 bases). CDR1 is SGHTA and CDR2 is FQGTGA in the germline V gene. The CDR3 contains 14 residues. V was cut by 5 bases and J by 7 bases, with 17 bases left in between. CDR3 region: CASSMEGARGTQYF. The CDR3 bases are TGTGCCAGCAGCATGGAGGGGGCGCGAGGGACCCAGTACTTC.

This clone was recorded once. The V gene is TRBV7-9, the J gene TRBJ2-5, with D perhaps TRBD1 (7 bases). Germline V gene lookup returns CDR1 SEHNR and CDR2 FQNEAQ (reference sequence). V lost 5 bases to trimming and J lost 7 bases, with 20 bases between them. This CDR3 is 15 amino acids long. CDR3 nucleotides: TGTGCCAGCAGCAGCCAGGGGGGCAGGGTAGGGACCCAGTACTTC. Amino acid sequence: CASSSQGGRVGTQYF.

The chain is built from TRBV3-1 (or the pseudogene TRBV3-2) and TRBJ1-4; D is undetermined. CDR1 and CDR2 from the germline V gene are LGHDT and YNNKEL (reference sequence). The CDR3 is 13 amino acids. The ends were cut back, 0 bases at V and 8 bases at J, with 7 bases in the middle. The CDR3 nucleotides are TGTGCCAGCAGCCAAGAGACCAGGGAAAAACTGTTTTTT. Its translation: CASSQETREKLFF.

The CDR3 sequence is CASRTGTSQGDTQYF. DNA for the CDR3: TGTGCCAGCAGAACGGGGACTAGCCAGGGAGATACGCAGTATTTT. J is TRBJ2-3 and V is TRBV2, with TRBD2 identical over 9 bases. J lost 5 bases, V lost 6 bases, and 9 bases had no gene match. This CDR3 region has 15 residues. Germline V gene sequence: CDR1 SNHLY, CDR2 FYNNEI.

The V and J genes are TRBV5-8 and TRBJ1-5; the match to TRBD1 covers 7 bases. Trimming at V came to 4 bases and at J to 2 bases, leaving 6 bases not matched to a gene. The CDR3 totals 15 residues. CDR1 is SGHTS and CDR2 is YDEGEE in the germline V gene. CDR3 nucleotide sequence: TGTGCCAGCAGCCCCGGACAGGCTGGCAATCAGCCCCAGCATTTT. Protein product: CASSPGQAGNQPQHF. Based on the CDR3 plus reference TRBV5-8 and TRBJ1-5, the full variable domain is EAGVTQSPTHLIKTRGQQATLRCSPISGHTSVYWYQQALGLGLQFLLWYDEGEERNRGNFPPRFSGRQFPNYSSELNVNALELEDSALYLCASSPGQAGNQPQHFGDGTRLSIL.

The chain recombines TRBV5-1 with TRBJ2-7; a possible D gene is TRBD1 (5 bases). With 1 base removed from V and 0 bases from J, the gap between germline ends came to 11 bases. This CDR3 spans 15 amino acids. CDR1 and CDR2 from the germline V gene are SGHRS and YFSETQ. CDR3 amino acids: CASSLQGLSSYEQYF. As DNA, the CDR3 is TGCGCCAGCAGCTTGCAGGGCCTCAGCTCCTACGAGCAGTACTTC.

In nucleotides, the CDR3 is TGTGCCAGCAGCACCGGCCCAGGATGGTACGAGCAGTACTTC. It is translated as CASSTGPGWYEQYF. The J gene is TRBJ2-7, the V gene TRBV7-2; D not resolved. Germline V gene data show CDR1 as SGHTA and CDR2 as FQGNSA. The CDR3 contains 14 residues. The V end was cut by 5 bases, the J end by 4 bases, with 15 bases between.

V and J are TRBV11-2 and TRBJ1-2; TRBD1 might be the D (6 bases). Germline V gene lookup returns CDR1 SGHAT and CDR2 FQNNGV. CDR3 size: 14 residues. V was shortened by 5 bases and J by 2 bases, with 12 bases between the two germline ends. The CDR3 region has the DNA TGTGCCAGCAGCCGGATAACAGGGAACTATGGCTACACCTTC. Its protein is CASSRITGNYGYTF.

The CDR3: CAWSSREETGANVLTF. Here the CDR3 DNA reads TGTGCCTGGAGCTCCCGGGAGGAGACTGGGGCCAACGTCCTGACTTTC. The chain links TRBV30 to TRBJ2-6; 7 positions match TRBD2. This CDR3 has 16 amino acids. Losses at the gene ends were 3 bases for V and 2 bases for J; bases not matched to a gene: 7. CDR1 is GTSNPN and CDR2 is SVGIG in the germline V gene (reference sequence).

V usage is TRBV19 and J usage is TRBJ2-7; 7 nucleotides agree with TRBD1. The CDR3 is made up of 14 amino acids. J lost 0 bases, V lost 7 bases, and 6 bases had no gene match. Looked up from germline, CDR1 is LNHDA and CDR2 is SQIVND (reference sequence). The CDR3 coding sequence is TGTGCCAGTACCCGGGACAGAGACTCCTACGAGCAGTACTTC. Protein: CASTRDRDSYEQYF.

The gene calls are TRBV30 and TRBJ1-3, with a tentative D call TRBD1 (5 bases). CDR1 GTSNPN and CDR2 SVGIG come from the germline V gene (reference sequence). The CDR3 runs to 16 residues. The V gene lost 2 bases and the J gene lost 0 bases, with 14 bases spanning the gap. The CDR3 spells CAWSRKGSSSGNTIYF. The CDR3 DNA follows: TGTGCCTGGAGTCGAAAGGGGTCCAGCTCTGGAAACACCATATATTTT.

The chain links TRBV19 to TRBJ1-2; TRBD1 aligns across 8 bases. The length of the CDR3 is 17 residues. Germline CDR1 and CDR2: LNHDA and SQIVND (reference sequence). Trimming cost V 6 bases and J 6 bases; bases outside gene matches: 18. CDR3 protein: CASRGRAGGKELDGYTF. The CDR3 nucleotides read TGTGCCAGTAGGGGCAGGGCAGGGGGCAAGGAGTTGGATGGCTACACCTTC.

This clone was seen a handful of times. CDR3 amino acids: CASSTTPHQPQHF. DNA for the CDR3: TGTGCCAGCAGTACAACCCCCCATCAGCCCCAGCATTTT. V usage is TRBV27 and J usage is TRBJ1-5; D call uncertain. Trimming took 5 bases from V and 5 from J, leaving 10 bases between them. Germline CDR1 and CDR2: MNHEY and SMNVEV (reference sequence). This CDR3 is 13 amino acids long.

The V gene is TRBV9, the J gene TRBJ2-3; D is unresolved. V lost 0 bases, J lost 0 bases, and 5 bases lay in between. The CDR3 runs to 14 residues. Per germline, CDR1 SGDLS and CDR2 YYNGEE. The CDR3 sequence is CASSVGLSTDTQYF. The DNA for the CDR3 is TGTGCCAGCAGCGTAGGTCTCAGCACAGATACGCAGTATTTT.

V usage is TRBV5-1 and J usage is TRBJ1-2, with D perhaps TRBD1 (6 bases). This CDR3 is 14 amino acids long. Germline values: CDR1 SGHRS, CDR2 YFSETQ. Trimming stripped 0 bases from V and 12 bases from J, with 18 bases between. CDR3 amino acids: CASSLGDTGTLHTF. DNA for the CDR3: TGCGCCAGCAGCTTGGGGGATACCGGGACACTCCACACCTTC. The full variable domain, its missing parts supplied by reference TRBV5-1 and TRBJ1-2, is KAGVTQTPRYLIKTRGQQVTLSCSPISGHRSVSWYQQTPGQGLQFLFEYFSETQRNKGNFPGRFSGRQFSNSRSEMNVSTLELGDSALYLCASSLGDTGTLHTFGSGTRLTVV.

The chain combines TRBV11-2 with TRBJ1-1, with D possibly matching TRBD1 (5 bases). Germline CDR1 SGHAT, CDR2 FQNNGV. The CDR3 sequence is 19 residues long. V was trimmed by 1 base and J by 3 bases, leaving 24 bases between them. DNA for the CDR3: TGTGCCAGCAGCTTAGGGTTTGGCAGGGTCAGACTTAAGGACACTGAAGCTTTCTTT. Its translation: CASSLGFGRVRLKDTEAFF. The full variable domain, with the rest looked up from reference TRBV11-2 and TRBJ1-1, is EAGVAQSPRYKIIEKRQSVAFWCNPISGHATLYWYQQILGQGPKLLIQFQNNGVVDDSQLPKDRFSAERLKGVDSTLKIQPAKLEDSAVYLCASSLGFGRVRLKDTEAFFGQGTRLTVV.